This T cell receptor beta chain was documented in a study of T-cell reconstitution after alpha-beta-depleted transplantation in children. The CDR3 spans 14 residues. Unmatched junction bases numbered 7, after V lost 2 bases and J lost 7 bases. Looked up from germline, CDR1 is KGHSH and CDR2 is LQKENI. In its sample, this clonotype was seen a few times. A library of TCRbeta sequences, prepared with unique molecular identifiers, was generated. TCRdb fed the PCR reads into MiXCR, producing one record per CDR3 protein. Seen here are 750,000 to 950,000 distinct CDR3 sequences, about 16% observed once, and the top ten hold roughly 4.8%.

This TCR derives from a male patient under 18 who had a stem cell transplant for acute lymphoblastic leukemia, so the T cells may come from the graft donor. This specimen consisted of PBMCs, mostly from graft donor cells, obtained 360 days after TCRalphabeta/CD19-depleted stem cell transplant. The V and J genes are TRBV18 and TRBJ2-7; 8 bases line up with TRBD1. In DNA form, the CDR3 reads TGTGCCAGCTCACCAGGACAGGGTTGGATGGAGCAGTACTTC. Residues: CASSPGQGWMEQYF.